This note documents a single T cell receptor beta chain sequence. Its matching antigen is unknown. This specimen comes from a study of shared clonotypes between healthy human individuals. Study-level findings and limits: Donor scarcity curtailed the genetic and exposure-history diversity represented herein.

The assay was run at deep level. Method: immunoSEQ multiplex PCR; TCRdb's copy keeps in-frame clones and lacks some. The sample lists around 700,000 clones; about 74% were seen once. The sample consisted of memory CD4+ T cells sorted from blood. The sample's subset: CD45RA-negative fraction. The receptor's source is a woman under 40 in good health.

CDR3 residues: CASSSLAGGPPDTQYF. CDR3 coding DNA: TGTGCCAGCAGCTCACTAGCGGGAGGGCCGCCAGATACGCAGTATTTT. The gene calls are TRBV7-6 and TRBJ2-3, with 13 bases identical to TRBD2. The germline gives CDR1 SGHVS, CDR2 FNYEAQ. CDR3 length: 16 amino acids. V shed 4 bases and J 4 bases; nucleotides not matched to a gene: 5.